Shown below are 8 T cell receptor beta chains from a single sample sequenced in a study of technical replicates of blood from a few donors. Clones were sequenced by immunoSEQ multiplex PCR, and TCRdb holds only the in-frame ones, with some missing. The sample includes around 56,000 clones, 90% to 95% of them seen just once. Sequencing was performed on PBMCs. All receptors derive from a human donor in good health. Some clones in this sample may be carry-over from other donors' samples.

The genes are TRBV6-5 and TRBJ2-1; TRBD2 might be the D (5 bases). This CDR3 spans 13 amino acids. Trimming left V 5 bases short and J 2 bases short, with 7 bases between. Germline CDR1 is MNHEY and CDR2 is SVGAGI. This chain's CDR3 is CASSIGTYNEQFF. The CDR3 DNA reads TGTGCCAGCAGTATCGGGACCTACAATGAGCAGTTCTTC.

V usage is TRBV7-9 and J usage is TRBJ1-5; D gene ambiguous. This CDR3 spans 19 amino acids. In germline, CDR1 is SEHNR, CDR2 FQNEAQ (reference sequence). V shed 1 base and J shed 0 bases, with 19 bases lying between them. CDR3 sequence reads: CASSLDTGSGWASNQPQHF. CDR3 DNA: TGTGCCAGCAGCTTAGACACGGGGAGCGGATGGGCTAGCAATCAGCCCCAGCATTTT.

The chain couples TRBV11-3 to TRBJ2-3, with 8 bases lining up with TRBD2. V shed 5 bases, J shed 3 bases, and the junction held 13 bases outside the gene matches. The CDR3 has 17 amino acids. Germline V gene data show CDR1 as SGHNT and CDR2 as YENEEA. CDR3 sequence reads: CASSPTGLGGFTDTQYF. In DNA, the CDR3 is TGTGCCAGCAGCCCCACGGGACTAGGCGGGTTTACAGATACGCAGTATTTT.

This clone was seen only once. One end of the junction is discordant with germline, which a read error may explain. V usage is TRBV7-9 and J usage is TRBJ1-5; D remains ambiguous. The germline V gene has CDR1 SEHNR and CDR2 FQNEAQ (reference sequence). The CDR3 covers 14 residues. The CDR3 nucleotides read TGTGCCAGCAGCTTAGGGTCCCTAAATCAGCCCCAGCGTTTT. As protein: CASSLGSLNQPQRF.

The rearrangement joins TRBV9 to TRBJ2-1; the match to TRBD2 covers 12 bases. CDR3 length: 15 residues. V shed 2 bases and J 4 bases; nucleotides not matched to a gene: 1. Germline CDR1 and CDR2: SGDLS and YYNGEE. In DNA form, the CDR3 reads TGTGCCAGCAGCGTCGGGACTAGCGGGTACAATGAGCAGTTCTTC. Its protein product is CASSVGTSGYNEQFF.

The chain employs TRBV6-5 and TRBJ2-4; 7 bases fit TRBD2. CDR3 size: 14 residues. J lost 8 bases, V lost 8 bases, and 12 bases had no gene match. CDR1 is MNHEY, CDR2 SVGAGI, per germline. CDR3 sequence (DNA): TGTGCCAGCGCTCAACGAAGCGGGGTACACATTCAGTACTTC. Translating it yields CASAQRSGVHIQYF.

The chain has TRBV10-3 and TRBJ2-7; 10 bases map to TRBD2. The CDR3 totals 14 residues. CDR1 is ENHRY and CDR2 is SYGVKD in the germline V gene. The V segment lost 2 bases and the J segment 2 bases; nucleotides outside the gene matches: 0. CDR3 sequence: CAISEGLAAYEQYF. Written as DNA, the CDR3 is TGTGCCATCAGTGAGGGACTAGCGGCCTACGAGCAGTACTTC.

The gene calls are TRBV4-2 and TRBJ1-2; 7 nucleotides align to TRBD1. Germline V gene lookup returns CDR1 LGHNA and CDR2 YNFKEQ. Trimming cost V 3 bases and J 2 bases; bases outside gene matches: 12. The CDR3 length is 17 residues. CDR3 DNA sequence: TGTGCCAGCAGCCACGGCAACCCCCGGGACAGAAACTATGGCTACACCTTC. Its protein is CASSHGNPRDRNYGYTF.